This T cell receptor (beta chain) originates from a study of T cell repertoires in cytomegalovirus infection. Study context: In public TCR beta signatures, there were indications of both CMV infection and matching HLA type.

This CDR3 contains 14 residues. With 2 bases removed from V and 3 bases from J, the gap between germline ends came to 10 bases. Germline V gene sequence: CDR1 SGHAT, CDR2 FQNNGV. Only a few counts were recorded for this clonotype. Its specificity is not known. TCRdb reprocessed the reads via MiXCR and lists one record per CDR3 protein. The sample has about 830,000 distinct CDR3 sequences, about 31% seen once. The genes are TRBV11-2 and TRBJ1-1; D gene ambiguous. The specimen comprised cultured CD8+ T cells from PBMCs, sampled from culture after CMV antigen stimulation. The sequence was collected from a human donor in good health (CMV status not recorded). Some clones in this sample may be carry-over from other donors' samples. As DNA, the CDR3 is TGTGCCAGCAGCTTAACTCGAGTAGACACTGAAGCTTTCTTT. Its translation is CASSLTRVDTEAFF.